These T cell receptor beta chains were read from a single sample in a study of blood T cell repertoires in COVID-19. The protocol was immunoSEQ multiplex PCR, while the TCRdb copy is restricted to in-frame clones and leaves out a portion. The table includes 75,000 to 100,000 clones, approximately 81% detected once. The sequenced sample was peripheral blood. These receptors originate from a woman aged 80 or older with acute or convalescent COVID-19. The CDR3 runs from the conserved cysteine through the conserved F or W. A D gene is named only where the DNA matches it firmly. Only some rows state a clone size, as once, few, many or a class for expanded clones.

d_call j_call v_call clone_size cdr3_nt cdr3_aa
. TRBJ2-1 TRBV24-1 . TGTGCCACCTCTGACAGAGAGGAGCAGTTCTTC CATSDREEQFF
. TRBJ1-3 TRBV2 . TGTGCCAGCCTAATGCTACCTGGAAACACCATATATTTT CASLMLPGNTIYF
. TRBJ1-6 TRBV5-3 . TGTGCCAGAAGCGCAACCGGGAAGCTTAGTTCACCCCTCCACTTT CARSATGKLSSPLHF
TRBD1 TRBJ2-7 TRBV28 . TGTGCCAGCAGTCCACCGGGACAGGGGGCCAATGAGCAGTACTTC CASSPPGQGANEQYF
TRBD1 TRBJ1-5 TRBV18 once TGTGCCAGCTCACAAATGGACAGGGGTCAGCCCCAGCATTTT CASSQMDRGQPQHF
TRBD1 TRBJ2-5 TRBV5-5 . TGTGCCAGCAGCTTGGCCGGGACAGGGGGCGGGGAGACCCAGTACTTC CASSLAGTGGGETQYF
TRBD2 TRBJ2-1 TRBV7-2 once TGTGCCAGCAGCTTAGCCTGGCGGGGGGGCGGGAGTAATGAGCAGTTCTTC CASSLAWRGGGSNEQFF
. TRBJ1-1 TRBV11-2 . TGTGCCAGCAGCTTACTTGACAGAAACACTGAAGCTTTCTTT CASSLLDRNTEAFF
. TRBJ1-1 TRBV18 . TGTGCCAGCTCAACTGACAGGACTGGCACTGAAGCTTTCTTT CASSTDRTGTEAFF
TRBD1 TRBJ2-2 TRBV5-4 . TGTGCCAGCAGCTCCGGACAGGGAATATCCGGGGAGCTGTTTTTT CASSSGQGISGELFF
. TRBJ1-2 TRBV3-1/TRBV3-2 . TGTGCCAGCAGCCAAGATCGGCTCAGGTCCTACTATGGCTACACCTTC CASSQDRLRSYYGYTF
TRBD2 TRBJ2-1 TRBV11-2 . TGTGCCAGCAGTTCCCGAGCGGGGAGGTCCTACAATGAGCAGTTCTTC CASSSRAGRSYNEQFF
. TRBJ2-7 TRBV11-2 . TGTGCCAGCAGCCGGAGGACTTACGGACAGACCTACGAGCAGTACTTC CASSRRTYGQTYEQYF
TRBD1 TRBJ2-1 TRBV5-4 once TGTGCCAGCAGCCCGGGACAGGGAGTTCGGTTCTTC CASSPGQGVRFF
. TRBJ1-3 TRBV7-9 . TGTGCCAGCAGCTCCGGTTACAGCTCTGGAAACACCATATATTTT CASSSGYSSGNTIYF
TRBD1 TRBJ1-4 TRBV6-5 once TGTGCCAGCAGTCTAACAGGGGGCGCGGCAGAAAAACTGTTTTTT CASSLTGGAAEKLFF
. TRBJ1-3 TRBV15 . TGTGCCACCAGCAGAGTGGTGGGGGCGGGTGGAAACACCATATATTTT CATSRVVGAGGNTIYF
. TRBJ2-7 TRBV10-2 few TGCGCCAGCAGTGAGTCCCACACCGGCGGGACCTACGAGCAGTACTTC CASSESHTGGTYEQYF
. TRBJ2-7 TRBV11-2 many TGTGCCAGCAGCTTGGGAGGGGGCTCCTACGAGCAGTACTTC CASSLGGGSYEQYF
. TRBJ1-1 TRBV6-6 . TGTGCCAGCAGTTACCCGGGACAAAACACTGAAGCTTTCTTT CASSYPGQNTEAFF
. TRBJ1-1 TRBV29-1 . TGCAGCGTTCAGGGAGGACAAACTGAAGCTTTCTTT CSVQGGQTEAFF
TRBD2 TRBJ2-3 TRBV27 . TGTGCCAGCAGCTCTTCGCGGGGGAGAGATACGCAGTATTTT CASSSSRGRDTQYF
. TRBJ1-4 TRBV29-1 . TGCAGCGTACCCTCTCCGGGTGGGGAAAAACTGTTTTTT CSVPSPGGEKLFF
. TRBJ1-5 TRBV5-5 once TGTGCCAGCAGCTTGGGAGTTAGCAATCAGCCCCAGCATTTT CASSLGVSNQPQHF
. TRBJ1-5 TRBV27 . TGTGCCAGCCGAGAGACTGGGCAGCCCCAGCATTTT CASRETGQPQHF
TRBD2 TRBJ2-5 TRBV4-3 . TGCGCCAGCAGCCAAGAAATGCGAGCGGGGGAGACCCAGTACTTC CASSQEMRAGETQYF
TRBD2 TRBJ2-5 TRBV14 . TGTGCCAGCAGCCCTCCGGGACTAGCGGTACAAGAGACCCAGTACTTC CASSPPGLAVQETQYF
. TRBJ2-4 TRBV4-3 . TGCGCCAGCGCTCGGCCGGGTTCGGAACGGGTCCGTGAGGACATTCAGTACTTC CASARPGSERVREDIQYF
. TRBJ1-2 TRBV27 . TGTGCCAGCAGCCAAGGACGGGATAACTATGGCTACACCTTC CASSQGRDNYGYTF
TRBD2 TRBJ2-5 TRBV9 . TGTGCCAGCAGCGTAGGGGCTAGCGGGGTCCAAGAGACCCAGTACTTC CASSVGASGVQETQYF
. TRBJ1-4 TRBV27 few TGTGCCAGCAGTTTAATCCCCAGGGCAACTAATGAAAAACTGTTTTTT CASSLIPRATNEKLFF
. TRBJ1-2 TRBV7-9 few TGTGCCAGCAGTTCCCTGGGAGGCAACTATGGCTACACCTTC CASSSLGGNYGYTF
. TRBJ2-5 TRBV11-1 . TGTGCCAGCAGCTTAAAAGCGGAGACCCAGTACTTC CASSLKAETQYF
TRBD1 TRBJ1-5 TRBV28 few TGTGCCAGCAGTCTCGGGACAGACCATCAGCCCCAGCATTTT CASSLGTDHQPQHF
TRBD1 TRBJ2-7 TRBV3-1/TRBV3-2 . TGTGCCAGCAGCCAAGGGCAGGGGGAGTCGGGGCAGTACTTC CASSQGQGESGQYF
TRBD2 TRBJ2-1 TRBV3-1/TRBV3-2 once TGTGCCAGCAGTGACCATAGCGGGGGATTTTACAATGAGCAGTTCTTC CASSDHSGGFYNEQFF
TRBD2 TRBJ2-6 TRBV3-1/TRBV3-2 . TGTGCCAGCAGCCGGCTAAGCGGGGCGAGCTCTGGGGCCAACGTCCTGACTTTC CASSRLSGASSGANVLTF
TRBD1 TRBJ2-7 TRBV19 once TGTGCCAGTAGCGGACCGGGACAGGTAACCCACGAGCAGTACTTC CASSGPGQVTHEQYF
TRBD1 TRBJ1-2 TRBV2 . TGTGCCACTGGACAGGGAAGAAACTATGGCTACACCTTC CATGQGRNYGYTF
. TRBJ1-6 TRBV11-2 . TGTGCCAGCAGCTTAGAACCAGGGCTGAATTCACCCCTCCACTTT CASSLEPGLNSPLHF
TRBD2 TRBJ2-3 TRBV30 . TGTGCCTGGAGTGGGCTAGCGGGCACAGATACGCAGTATTTT CAWSGLAGTDTQYF
. TRBJ1-6 TRBV6-6 . TGTGCCAGCAGCTGGAGTAGGGGATTCGGTAATTCACCCCTCCACTTT CASSWSRGFGNSPLHF
. TRBJ2-7 TRBV10-3 . TGTGCCATCAGTGAGGCCAGAGTTACAGTTAGGGAGCAGTACTTC CAISEARVTVREQYF
. TRBJ1-6 TRBV6-5 . TGTGCCAGCAGCTCGGGTAATTCACCCCTCCACTTT CASSSGNSPLHF
. TRBJ1-2 TRBV12-3/TRBV12-4 once TGTGCCAGCAGTCAACAGGGCTCTGGCTACACCTTC CASSQQGSGYTF
TRBD1 TRBJ1-2 TRBV24-1 . TGTGCCACCAGTGAACGGACAGGGCGTGGCTACACCTTC CATSERTGRGYTF
TRBD1 TRBJ2-2 TRBV10-1 . TGCGCCAGCAGTAGGGACAGAAACACCGGGGAGCTGTTTTTT CASSRDRNTGELFF
TRBD1 TRBJ1-1 TRBV6-4 . TGTGCCAGCAGTGACCTGGGACAGGGGGACACTGAAGCTTTCTTT CASSDLGQGDTEAFF
. TRBJ1-4 TRBV7-8 . TGTGCCAGCAGCTTAGGAGCGGCGTACAGTAATGAAAAACTGTTTTTT CASSLGAAYSNEKLFF
. TRBJ1-1 TRBV2 . TGTGCCAGCACTGCCCAACGGGGGACTGAAGCTTTCTTT CASTAQRGTEAFF
. TRBJ1-4 TRBV19 . TGTGCCAGTCGGATCTCTGCGGGGGAAAAACTGTTTTTT CASRISAGEKLFF
TRBD1 TRBJ1-2 TRBV6-4 . TGTGCCAGCAGAGGGGACAGCTTTCGCTACACCTTC CASRGDSFRYTF
. TRBJ1-4 TRBV7-9 . TGTGCCAGCATCAACAGTTGGGCAGCAACTAATGAAAAACTGTTTTTT CASINSWAATNEKLFF